This T cell receptor (beta chain) was identified during a study of T cells expressing NK-cell markers. At the level of the study: Sequencing of TCR beta repertoires drew on sorted CD3+CD56+NKG2C+, CD3+CD56+NKG2C- and CD3+CD56-NKG2C+ T cells. Eight donors were sequenced, seven testing HCMV-seropositive and one testing seronegative. Study-wide findings and caveats: One observes that, in a handful of donors, these clonotypes were also the leading ones within the CD3+CD56-NKG2C+ fraction.

No DNA is given; TCRdb re-called the 5' RACE reads and lists each CDR3 protein once. The sample yields a few hundred thousand distinct CDR3 sequences, of which the top ten take up 1.4%. The CDR3 is 13 amino acids. Points on this clonotype: The antigen is not known.

This chain connects TRBV12-3 or TRBV12-4 to TRBJ2-3; checking the TCRdb D call of TRBD2 is not possible without DNA. This TCR was sampled from a woman in her forties or fifties in good health. The sample taken for sequencing was blood T cells: a sorted CD56 or NKG2C T cell subset, CD4+ or CD8+ T cells, or bulk PBMC T cells (not recorded which). This chain's CDR3 is CASSPRAGDTQYF.